Listed below are T cell receptor beta chains from one sample, sequenced in a study of blood T cells in healthy people across ages. One entry per CDR3 protein results from TCRdb running MiXCR on the 5' RACE reads. Among roughly 640,000 distinct CDR3 sequences listed, less than 35% were seen once. The sample comprised blood. These receptors all stem from a woman at least 80 years old in good health. The CDR3 runs from the conserved cysteine through the conserved F or W. The D gene is left open where the match is weak. Rows may omit the clone size; those that give it use once, few, many or a size class.

J: TRBJ2-4
size: many
D: .
V: TRBV5-4
CDR3: CASSHFPNIQYF
DNA: TGTGCCAGCAGCCACTTTCCAAACATTCAGTACTTC

J: TRBJ2-3
size: many
D: .
V: TRBV5-1
CDR3: CASSLAGTTDTQYF
DNA: TGCGCCAGCAGCTTGGCGGGCACCACAGATACGCAGTATTTT

J: TRBJ2-2
size: .
D: .
V: TRBV5-6
CDR3: CASSPIRSTGELFF
DNA: TGTGCCAGCAGCCCGATCCGTAGCACCGGGGAGCTGTTTTTT

J: TRBJ1-2
size: many
D: .
V: TRBV20-1
CDR3: CSARDGALRTYGYTF
DNA: TGCAGTGCTAGAGATGGGGCCCTAAGGACCTATGGCTACACCTTC

J: TRBJ2-5
size: many
D: TRBD2
V: TRBV6-5
CDR3: CASSRLAGGSQETQYF
DNA: TGTGCCAGCAGTAGATTAGCGGGGGGTTCTCAAGAGACCCAGTACTTC

J: TRBJ1-5
size: .
D: .
V: TRBV2
CDR3: CASSGSRVRQPQHF
DNA: TGTGCCAGCAGTGGAAGCCGGGTGAGGCAGCCCCAGCATTTT

J: TRBJ2-7
size: many
D: .
V: TRBV11-2
CDR3: CASSLHRQGEQYF
DNA: TGTGCCAGCAGCTTACACCGCCAGGGCGAGCAGTACTTC

J: TRBJ1-2
size: few
D: TRBD1
V: TRBV28
CDR3: CASSSPRTGFQIGYTF
DNA: TGTGCCAGCAGTTCCCCCCGGACAGGGTTTCAGATAGGCTACACCTTC

J: TRBJ2-3
size: .
D: .
V: TRBV7-9
CDR3: CASSLAMGGPDTQYF
DNA: TGTGCCAGCAGCTTAGCGATGGGGGGCCCAGATACGCAGTATTTT

J: TRBJ1-5
size: many
D: TRBD1
V: TRBV12-3/TRBV12-4
CDR3: CASSQTGGRQPQHF
DNA: TGTGCCAGCAGCCAGACAGGGGGAAGGCAGCCCCAGCATTTT

J: TRBJ1-2
size: .
D: TRBD1
V: TRBV5-6
CDR3: CASSFRQGSMYGYTF
DNA: TGTGCCAGCAGCTTTCGACAGGGGAGTATGTATGGCTACACCTTC

J: TRBJ2-3
size: many
D: TRBD1
V: TRBV12-3/TRBV12-4
CDR3: CASSRRDRSTDTQYF
DNA: TGTGCCAGCAGCCGCAGGGACAGGAGCACAGATACGCAGTATTTT

J: TRBJ2-1
size: many
D: TRBD2
V: TRBV2
CDR3: CASSLLAGGNGEQFF
DNA: TGTGCCAGCAGCTTACTAGCGGGGGGGAACGGTGAGCAGTTCTTC

J: TRBJ1-4
size: many
D: TRBD1
V: TRBV9
CDR3: CASSVAPGQPNEKLFF
DNA: TGTGCCAGCAGCGTAGCTCCGGGACAGCCTAATGAAAAACTGTTTTTT

J: TRBJ2-5
size: many
D: TRBD2
V: TRBV5-8
CDR3: CASSSSSGGPEETQYF
DNA: TGTGCCAGCAGCTCCTCTAGCGGGGGGCCAGAAGAGACCCAGTACTTC

J: TRBJ2-3
size: many
D: TRBD2
V: TRBV29-1
CDR3: CSVTASGERKADTQYF
DNA: TGCAGCGTGACGGCTAGCGGGGAAAGAAAAGCAGATACGCAGTATTTT

J: TRBJ1-2
size: many
D: TRBD1
V: TRBV28
CDR3: CASSPRTGFNYGYTF
DNA: TGTGCCAGCAGTCCTCGGACAGGCTTTAACTATGGCTACACCTTC

J: TRBJ1-6
size: .
D: .
V: TRBV2
CDR3: CASSPTGSTSISPLHF
DNA: TGTGCCAGCAGTCCAACAGGGAGTACGTCCATTTCACCCCTCCACTTT

J: TRBJ2-7
size: .
D: .
V: TRBV7-2
CDR3: CASSLSGAAKTYEQYF
DNA: TGTGCCAGCAGCTTAAGCGGAGCGGCTAAGACCTACGAGCAGTACTTC

J: TRBJ1-2
size: many
D: .
V: TRBV7-3
CDR3: CASSLGVGAYGYTF
DNA: TGTGCCAGCAGCTTAGGTGTAGGGGCCTATGGCTACACCTTC

J: TRBJ2-3
size: few
D: .
V: TRBV5-1
CDR3: CASSLQGVKTDTQYF
DNA: TGCGCCAGCAGCTTACAGGGAGTTAAGACAGATACGCAGTATTTT

J: TRBJ1-5
size: many
D: .
V: TRBV20-1
CDR3: CSEKSSGGSNQPQHF
DNA: TGCAGTGAGAAGAGTTCGGGGGGAAGCAATCAGCCCCAGCATTTT

J: TRBJ2-3
size: many
D: TRBD2
V: TRBV20-1
CDR3: CSATLSSGITDTQYF
DNA: TGCAGTGCTACCCTTAGTAGCGGGATCACAGATACGCAGTATTTT

J: TRBJ2-5
size: many
D: .
V: TRBV9
CDR3: CASSVGQETQYF
DNA: TGTGCCAGCAGCGTAGGACAAGAGACCCAGTACTTC

J: TRBJ2-3
size: .
D: .
V: TRBV18
CDR3: CASSPRQFSADTQYF
DNA: TGTGCCAGCTCACCACGACAGTTTAGCGCGGATACGCAGTATTTT

J: TRBJ2-5
size: many
D: TRBD2
V: TRBV5-1
CDR3: CASSLASISGGETQYF
DNA: TGCGCCAGCAGCTTGGCCTCAATTAGCGGGGGAGAGACCCAGTACTTC

J: TRBJ2-1
size: .
D: TRBD2
V: TRBV28
CDR3: CASSLAGVMEEQFF
DNA: TGTGCCAGCAGTTTAGCGGGGGTCATGGAGGAGCAGTTCTTC

J: TRBJ2-5
size: many
D: TRBD2
V: TRBV7-2
CDR3: CASSFGLAGETQYF
DNA: TGTGCCAGCAGCTTTGGACTAGCGGGCGAGACCCAGTACTTC

J: TRBJ2-1
size: .
D: .
V: TRBV6-2/TRBV6-3
CDR3: CASRVDLYNEQFF
DNA: TGTGCCAGCAGAGTGGACCTCTACAATGAGCAGTTCTTC

J: TRBJ2-7
size: once
D: .
V: TRBV27
CDR3: CASSHTGDDEQYF
DNA: TGTGCCAGCAGTCATACGGGGGACGACGAGCAGTACTTC

J: TRBJ1-4
size: .
D: .
V: TRBV6-2/TRBV6-3
CDR3: CASRDGQLATNEKLFF
DNA: TGTGCCAGCAGGGACGGGCAGCTTGCAACTAATGAAAAACTGTTTTTT

J: TRBJ2-5
size: many
D: TRBD2
V: TRBV4-2
CDR3: CASSQTSGYGEGQYF
DNA: TGTGCCAGCAGCCAGACTAGCGGGTACGGTGAGGGGCAGTACTTC

J: TRBJ2-5
size: .
D: .
V: TRBV20-1
CDR3: CSTRVVGMRNEQYF
DNA: TGCAGTACTAGAGTGGTAGGGATGAGGAATGAGCAGTACTTC

J: TRBJ2-1
size: .
D: TRBD1
V: TRBV6-5
CDR3: CASSLGQGLGEQFF
DNA: TGTGCCAGCAGCCTAGGACAGGGGTTGGGTGAGCAGTTCTTC

J: TRBJ2-1
size: many
D: TRBD2
V: TRBV12-3/TRBV12-4
CDR3: CASSRDNSGGYNEQFF
DNA: TGTGCCAGCAGCCGGGACAATAGCGGGGGTTACAATGAGCAGTTCTTC

J: TRBJ2-7
size: many
D: .
V: TRBV20-1
CDR3: CSARDLAASSYEQYF
DNA: TGCAGTGCTAGGGACCTGGCGGCGAGCTCCTACGAGCAGTACTTC

J: TRBJ2-7
size: .
D: TRBD1
V: TRBV5-5
CDR3: CASSISRDRNYEQYF
DNA: TGTGCCAGCAGCATTTCGAGGGACAGAAACTACGAGCAGTACTTC

J: TRBJ1-1
size: .
D: .
V: TRBV6-1
CDR3: CASSVSQGKAFF
DNA: TGTGCCAGCAGTGTGAGCCAGGGGAAAGCTTTCTTT

J: TRBJ2-7
size: many
D: TRBD1
V: TRBV12-5
CDR3: CASGTGQGGNEQYF
DNA: TGTGCTAGTGGTACAGGACAGGGGGGCAACGAGCAGTACTTC

J: TRBJ2-3
size: many
D: .
V: TRBV20-1
CDR3: CSAHPGTPDTQYF
DNA: TGCAGTGCACACCCGGGGACCCCAGATACGCAGTATTTT

J: TRBJ2-7
size: .
D: .
V: TRBV5-1
CDR3: CASTAGLWASEQYF
DNA: TGCGCCAGCACCGCGGGACTCTGGGCCTCCGAGCAGTACTTC

J: TRBJ1-2
size: few
D: .
V: TRBV7-2
CDR3: CASSPSTGVYYGYTF
DNA: TGTGCCAGCAGCCCATCCACCGGGGTCTACTATGGCTACACCTTC

J: TRBJ2-1
size: many
D: .
V: TRBV5-6
CDR3: CASSFEDGRWGIYNEQFF
DNA: TGTGCCAGCAGCTTTGAGGACGGACGGTGGGGGATCTACAATGAGCAGTTCTTC

J: TRBJ2-6
size: many
D: TRBD1
V: TRBV6-5
CDR3: CASSYRDSVSGANVLTF
DNA: TGTGCCAGCAGTTACCGGGACAGCGTCTCTGGGGCCAACGTCCTGACTTTC

J: TRBJ1-1
size: few
D: .
V: TRBV7-3
CDR3: CASSVGSPGRGNTEAFF
DNA: TGTGCCAGCAGCGTAGGGTCTCCAGGGCGAGGAAACACTGAAGCTTTCTTT

J: TRBJ1-2
size: few
D: .
V: TRBV30
CDR3: CAWTRTGRSNYGYTF
DNA: TGTGCCTGGACCAGAACAGGCCGTTCTAACTATGGCTACACCTTC

J: TRBJ2-1
size: many
D: .
V: TRBV7-2
CDR3: CASSLIPEGNEQFF
DNA: TGTGCCAGCAGCTTAATCCCGGAGGGCAATGAGCAGTTCTTC

J: TRBJ2-7
size: many
D: TRBD2
V: TRBV2
CDR3: CAILAGGFSYEQYF
DNA: TGTGCCATACTAGCGGGGGGTTTCTCCTACGAGCAGTACTTC

J: TRBJ2-3
size: many
D: TRBD1
V: TRBV4-3
CDR3: CASSRGDRVDTQYF
DNA: TGCGCCAGCAGCCGGGGAGACAGGGTTGATACGCAGTATTTT

J: TRBJ1-5
size: few
D: .
V: TRBV6-1
CDR3: CASTEALLPQHF
DNA: TGTGCCAGCACCGAAGCCTTGTTGCCCCAGCATTTT

J: TRBJ1-2
size: .
D: TRBD1
V: TRBV6-6
CDR3: CASSYTQGVNYGYTF
DNA: TGTGCCAGCAGTTACACGCAGGGGGTTAACTATGGCTACACCTTC

J: TRBJ2-4
size: many
D: TRBD2
V: TRBV4-1
CDR3: CASSPNAAGAGAKNIQYF
DNA: TGCGCCAGCAGCCCGAATGCAGCGGGGGCGGGGGCCAAAAACATTCAGTACTTC

J: TRBJ1-2
size: many
D: .
V: TRBV12-3/TRBV12-4
CDR3: CASSTAGYGYTF
DNA: TGTGCCAGCAGTACGGCTGGGTATGGCTACACCTTC

J: TRBJ2-4
size: .
D: TRBD2
V: TRBV11-2
CDR3: CASSLGLGENIQYF
DNA: TGTGCCAGCAGCCTTGGACTAGGGGAAAACATTCAGTACTTC

J: TRBJ2-2
size: .
D: .
V: TRBV7-6
CDR3: CASSLSTRELFF
DNA: TGTGCCAGCAGCTTGTCAACCCGGGAGCTGTTTTTT